Each of the 25 T cell receptor beta chains below was sequenced from the same sample in a study of blood T cell repertoires in COVID-19. Clones were read by immunoSEQ multiplex PCR, and TCRdb kept only the in-frame ones, dropping some. Here the sample spans about 48,000 clones, roughly 82% being singletons. Sequencing was done on a sample of peripheral blood. Receptor source: a man aged 35 to 55 with acute or convalescent COVID-19.

The genes are TRBV30 and TRBJ2-2; tentative D call: TRBD1 (6 bases). Trimming took 3 bases from V and 5 from J, leaving 7 bases between them. Germline values: CDR1 GTSNPN, CDR2 SVGIG (reference sequence). This CDR3 spans 12 amino acids. This chain's CDR3 is CAWRRGTGELFF. The CDR3 DNA reads TGTGCCTGGAGAAGGGGGACCGGGGAGCTGTTTTTT.

CDR3 sequence reads: CASSSGVSTDTQYF. CDR3 coding DNA: TGCGCCAGCAGCTCAGGGGTTAGCACAGATACGCAGTATTTT. The rearrangement joins TRBV5-1 to TRBJ2-3; tentatively, D is TRBD1 (6 bases). V dropped 3 bases and J dropped 0 bases, with 8 bases sitting between them. The CDR3 runs to 14 residues. CDR1 and CDR2 (germline): SGHRS, YFSETQ.

This sequence joins TRBV6-5 and TRBJ2-3; D may be TRBD1 (6 bases). CDR1 MNHEY and CDR2 SVGAGI come from the germline V gene. The CDR3 loop spans 15 amino acids. Trimming pared 7 bases from V and 2 bases from J, leaving 16 bases between. CDR3 bases: TGTGCCAGCACCCGGAAGACAGGCCTCACAGATACGCAGTATTTT. Protein product: CASTRKTGLTDTQYF.

The rearrangement uses TRBV10-2 and TRBJ1-2; TRBD1 matches 9 bases. There are 16 residues in the CDR3. V was pared by 5 bases and J by 5 bases, with 12 bases of the junction left unmatched. CDR1 is WSHSY, CDR2 SAAADI, per germline. CDR3 nucleotide sequence: TGCGCCAGCAGTCTACTTGGGGGACAGGGTATATATGGCTACACCTTC. Its protein product is CASSLLGGQGIYGYTF.

This sequence joins TRBV25-1 and TRBJ2-4; maybe TRBD2 (5 bases). Trimming left V 4 bases short and J 2 bases short, with 9 bases between. This CDR3 has 14 amino acids. Germline V gene lookup returns CDR1 MGHDK and CDR2 SYGVNS. CDR3 sequence: CASSGSGSKNIQYF. In DNA form, the CDR3 reads TGTGCCAGCAGTGGGTCGGGGTCCAAAAACATTCAGTACTTC.

The rearrangement joins TRBV25-1 to TRBJ2-3; 7 bases agree with TRBD2. The V and J ends lost 5 bases and 2 bases, in that order; junction bases with no gene match: 7. CDR1 MGHDK and CDR2 SYGVNS come from the germline V gene. The CDR3 length is 15 residues. CDR3 DNA sequence: TGTGCCAGCAGTTATCGGCGGGGGAACACAGATACGCAGTATTTT. This gives the protein CASSYRRGNTDTQYF. The full variable domain, its missing parts supplied by reference TRBV25-1 and TRBJ2-3, is EADIYQTPRYLVIGTGKKITLECSQTMGHDKMYWYQQDPGMELHLIHYSYGVNSTEKGDLSSESTVSRIRTEHFPLTLESARPSHTSQYLCASSYRRGNTDTQYFGPGTRLTVL.

J is TRBJ1-2 and V is TRBV7-2, with 11 bases matching TRBD1. The germline CDR1 and CDR2 sequences are SGHTA and FQGNSA. After removal of 4 bases from V and 8 bases from J, the junction contained 6 bases not matched to a gene. This CDR3 is 14 amino acids long. For the CDR3, the DNA is TGTGCCAGCAGCTCGGGACAGGGGGAAGGCGGCTACACCTTC. This codes for CASSSGQGEGGYTF.

The chain carries TRBV12-3 or TRBV12-4 and TRBJ1-2; a possible D gene is TRBD1 (6 bases). The CDR3 has 12 residues. Trimming stripped 6 bases from V and 8 bases from J, with 13 bases between. This chain's CDR3 is CASSRGGRGYTF. CDR3 nucleotides: TGTGCCAGCAGCCGCGGGGGGCGAGGCTACACCTTC.

The chain has TRBV5-5 and TRBJ2-1; 10 positions match TRBD1. Looked up from germline, CDR1 is SGHKS and CDR2 is YYEKEE (reference sequence). Trimming at V came to 2 bases and at J to 9 bases, leaving 2 bases not matched to a gene. The CDR3 covers 13 residues. The CDR3 protein is CASSFGQGGEQFF. CDR3 bases: TGTGCCAGCAGCTTTGGACAGGGGGGTGAGCAGTTCTTC.

V usage is TRBV11-1 and J usage is TRBJ2-1; TRBD2 agrees at 8 bases. Germline trimming cut 6 bases from V and 6 bases from J; bases unmatched to any gene: 7. Germline V gene data show CDR1 as SGHAT and CDR2 as FQDESV (reference sequence). CDR3 length: 14 residues. CDR3 in amino acids: CASRKTSVTNEQFF. The DNA of the CDR3 is TGTGCCAGCAGGAAGACTAGCGTTACCAATGAGCAGTTCTTC.

V usage is TRBV19 and J usage is TRBJ2-3; 11 bases are shared with TRBD2. V shed 10 bases, J shed 4 bases, and the junction held 10 bases outside the gene matches. This CDR3 has 15 residues. Germline CDR1 is LNHDA and CDR2 is SQIVND (reference sequence). CDR3 sequence (DNA): TGTGCCACTGATAGACTAGCGGGAAGTCCAGATACGCAGTATTTT. Translation gives CATDRLAGSPDTQYF.

The V gene is TRBV6-6, the J gene TRBJ1-4; 9 nucleotides match TRBD1. Looked up from germline, CDR1 is MNHNY and CDR2 is SVGAGI (reference sequence). The CDR3 extends over 14 amino acids. Trimming removed 6 bases from V and 7 bases from J; junction bases left unmatched: 6. The CDR3 region is CASSPGQGSEKLFF. DNA for the CDR3: TGTGCCAGCAGCCCCGGACAGGGGAGTGAAAAACTGTTTTTT.

This clone was counted only a few times. V usage is TRBV3-1 (or the pseudogene TRBV3-2) and J usage is TRBJ2-7, with TRBD2 identical over 8 bases. The CDR3 is made up of 14 amino acids. V lost 4 bases to trimming and J lost 7 bases; unmatched junction nucleotides: 9. Germline values: CDR1 LGHDT, CDR2 YNNKEL (reference sequence). CDR3 residues: CASSPLTSVEEQYF. CDR3 DNA: TGTGCCAGCAGCCCACTGACTAGCGTCGAGGAGCAGTACTTC.

This clone turned up a few times. This chain connects TRBV4-2 to TRBJ1-5; 7 nucleotides line up with TRBD1. The germline V gene encodes CDR1 LGHNA and CDR2 YNFKEQ. The CDR3 spans 15 residues. V was pared by 0 bases and J by 7 bases, with 6 bases of the junction left unmatched. CDR3 amino acids: CASSQDQHRGQPQHF. The CDR3 region has the DNA TGTGCCAGCAGCCAAGATCAGCACAGGGGACAGCCCCAGCATTTT.

V usage is TRBV4-1 and J usage is TRBJ1-6, with D maybe TRBD1 (6 bases). V gave up 0 bases and J gave up 7 bases, with 16 bases separating them. CDR1 MGHRA and CDR2 YSYEKL come from the germline V gene. The CDR3 spans 17 residues. CDR3 bases: TGCGCCAGCAGCCAAGAGGGGAGGGGGGCGGAAAATTCACCCCTCCACTTT. This sequence encodes CASSQEGRGAENSPLHF.

The sample holds a few counts of this clone. The chain employs TRBV4-1 and TRBJ2-2, with 11 bases aligning to TRBD2. This CDR3 has 18 residues. J was trimmed by 5 bases and V by 4 bases; bases with no gene match: 12. Germline CDR1 and CDR2: MGHRA and YSYEKL. DNA for the CDR3: TGCGCCAGCAGCCTAGCTAGCGGGGGGCAGGGGGGAACCGGGGAGCTGTTTTTT. It specifies CASSLASGGQGGTGELFF.

V is TRBV2 and J is TRBJ2-2; 10 bases align to TRBD1. CDR3 length: 15 amino acids. Germline CDR1 SNHLY, CDR2 FYNNEI. Losses at the gene ends were 6 bases for V and 6 bases for J; bases not matched to a gene: 7. The CDR3 DNA sequence: TGTGCCAGCAGAACGGACAGGGGGACACCCGGGGAGCTGTTTTTT. Translating it yields CASRTDRGTPGELFF.

The CDR3 region is CSVDTSETDTQYF. CDR3 DNA: TGCAGCGTGGACACTAGCGAAACAGATACGCAGTATTTT. The chain joins TRBV29-1 to TRBJ2-3; 7 bases agree with TRBD2. J gave up 3 bases and V 6 bases, and 6 bases lay outside the gene matches. CDR1 and CDR2 (germline): SQVTM, ANQGSEA. The CDR3 extends over 13 amino acids.

V is TRBV18 and J is TRBJ1-5; 7 bases match TRBD1. The CDR3 extends over 15 amino acids. V dropped 1 base and J dropped 3; count of bases not matched to a gene: 3. Germline V gene sequence: CDR1 KGHSH, CDR2 LQKENI. The CDR3 here is CASSPLQGPNQPQHF. CDR3 DNA sequence: TGTGCCAGCTCACCACTACAGGGGCCCAATCAGCCCCAGCATTTT.

This sequence joins TRBV7-2 and TRBJ1-6; no clear D. Germline V gene sequence: CDR1 SGHTA, CDR2 FQGNSA. The V and J ends lost 3 bases and 10 bases respectively, with 19 bases between them. The CDR3 runs to 16 residues. CDR3 sequence (DNA): TGTGCCAGCAGCTTTTACCCCGGGAGCCGGGCCTCACCCCTCCACTTT. Translation gives CASSFYPGSRASPLHF.

V and J are TRBV19 and TRBJ2-1, with D tentatively TRBD2 (5 bases). CDR1 LNHDA and CDR2 SQIVND come from the germline V gene (reference sequence). CDR3 length equals 12 residues. Between the trimmed V and J ends, which lost 10 bases and 5 bases, there was a span of 12 bases. The CDR3 spells CATTDYNNEQFF. The DNA for the CDR3 is TGTGCCACCACCGACTATAACAATGAGCAGTTCTTC.

The genes are TRBV15 and TRBJ1-4; no clear D gene. CDR1 and CDR2 from the germline V gene are LNHNV and YYDKDF (reference sequence). The CDR3 totals 14 residues. The V end lost 3 bases, the J end lost 9 bases, and 14 bases lay between the germline ends. The DNA for the CDR3 is TGTGCCACCAGCAGGAGGGAGGCGGCCCAAAAACTGTTTTTT. Protein sequence: CATSRREAAQKLFF.

This clone showed up just once. V gene TRBV7-2 combines with J gene TRBJ2-7; D gene ambiguous. Germline-derived CDR1 and CDR2 are SGHTA and FQGNSA. V dropped 4 bases and J dropped 6 bases, with 13 bases sitting between them. The CDR3 runs to 13 residues. For the CDR3, the DNA is TGTGCCAGCAGCTCCCCTGGCAGTCCCGAGCAGTACTTC. Translated, it gives CASSSPGSPEQYF.

The rearrangement links TRBV3-1 (or the pseudogene TRBV3-2) to TRBJ2-1, with TRBD2 matching over 10 bases. CDR1 is LGHDT, CDR2 YNNKEL, per germline (reference sequence). After removal of 4 bases from V and 6 bases from J, the junction contained 6 bases not matched to a gene. The CDR3 covers 15 residues. CDR3 DNA: TGTGCCAGCAGCCGCAGCGGGGGGGCCTTCAATGAGCAGTTCTTC. The encoded protein is CASSRSGGAFNEQFF.

The V gene is TRBV5-8, the J gene TRBJ2-2; 11 bases agree with TRBD1. Germline V gives CDR1 SGHTS, CDR2 YDEGEE. Losses at the gene ends were 7 bases for V and 6 bases for J; bases not matched to a gene: 8. The CDR3 covers 15 residues. The CDR3 DNA follows: TGTGCCAGCTCTTGGGACAGGGGGATCGCCGGGGAGCTGTTTTTT. Its translation is CASSWDRGIAGELFF.